These 10 T cell receptor beta chains came from one sample sequenced in a study of T cells expressing NK-cell markers. TCRdb processed the 5' RACE reads again and assigns one entry to each CDR3 protein, with no DNA. This sample's table has a few hundred thousand distinct CDR3 sequences. The sample taken for sequencing was blood T cells: a sorted CD56 or NKG2C T cell subset, CD4+ or CD8+ T cells, or bulk PBMC T cells (not recorded which). All receptors come from a man aged 18 to 69 in good health.

The chain employs TRBV12-3 or TRBV12-4 and TRBJ1-1; TCRdb picks TRBD1, but there is no DNA to check that call. The CDR3 is 13 residues long. The CDR3 sequence: CASVGQGGTEAFF.

The chain combines TRBV6-5 with TRBJ2-3. Germline assignment: CDR1 MNHEY and CDR2 SVGAGI. The length of the CDR3 is 11 residues. CDR3 sequence: CASRRLDTQYF.

The chain carries TRBV7-9 and TRBJ1-1; TCRdb's D call of TRBD1 is untestable without DNA. This CDR3 has 14 residues. Germline CDR1 and CDR2: SEHNR and FQNEAQ (reference sequence). CDR3 amino acids: CASSWRGVETEAFF.

J is TRBJ2-3 and V is TRBV6-5. Per germline, CDR1 MNHEY and CDR2 SVGAGI. The CDR3 consists of 16 residues. This chain's CDR3 is CASSYGSEPSTDTQYF.

The V gene is TRBV12-3 or TRBV12-4, the J gene TRBJ1-6; TCRdb's D call of TRBD1 is untestable without DNA. The CDR3 is 15 residues long. This CDR3 is CASSLRTGLYSPLHF.

The chain joins TRBV20-1 to TRBJ2-6; the D call of TRBD1 rests on TCRdb alone, since no DNA is present to check it. The CDR3 runs to 15 residues. The germline V gene has CDR1 DFQATT and CDR2 SNEGSKA (reference sequence). CDR3 sequence: CSARPDRGGSNVLTF.

The gene calls are TRBV6-1 and TRBJ1-2. The V gene's germline CDR1 is MNHNS and CDR2 SASEGT. The CDR3 has 15 residues. The CDR3 here is CASRPGGGANYGYTF.

The rearrangement joins TRBV6-5 to TRBJ1-6. CDR1 is MNHEY and CDR2 is SVGAGI in the germline V gene. This CDR3 is built from 17 residues. This chain's CDR3 is CASSYSQGSSYNSPLHF.

The chain is built from TRBV20-1 and TRBJ2-5; the TCRdb D gene call, TRBD1, has no DNA to confirm it. Germline V gives CDR1 DFQATT, CDR2 SNEGSKA (reference sequence). This CDR3 has 14 residues. The CDR3: CSAPHRGGANSQYF.

The genes are TRBV27 and TRBJ2-3; TCRdb's assignment of TRBD1 cannot be checked, as there is no DNA. Germline values: CDR1 MNHEY, CDR2 SMNVEV (reference sequence). This CDR3 comprises 14 residues. CDR3 protein: CASSLGGGVALQYF.